This entry features one T cell receptor beta chain sequence. There is no known antigen for this receptor. No clone much larger than this one lies a single base away; base qualities are absent. Other DNA sequences within the sample encode an identical CDR3. The sample is drawn from a study of blood T cell repertoires in COVID-19 (dated by TCRdb to 2020 to 2021). At the level of the whole study: Collaborator samples came from the United States, Italy and Spain and covered acute and convalescent phases of COVID-19. The prospective study material was composed of cDNA or gDNA derived from T cells, B-cell-depleted T cells, or PBMCs. Subjects who had been exposed to COVID-19, were actively infected with it, or had recovered from it provided the deeply sampled blood TCRbeta repertoires that made up the dataset. A freely available public database, intended as a resource for researchers studying the immune response to SARS-CoV-2, is where the repertoires were released. Samples were obtained from the ongoing ImmuneRACE study (first 160 participants) and from about 1,300 subjects provided by 6 global collaborators. A de-identified subject ID, COVID-19 status, age in years and sex were almost always included in the sample metadata. Where available, HLA class I and class II types were obtained from metadata supplied by the sample provider rather than from assay-based typing.

The immunoSEQ Assay, a bias-controlled multiplex PCR, was used to amplify TCRbeta CDR3 regions from genomic DNA. The authors processed their data as follows. The number of nucleated cells in each sample was estimated by amplification of reference gene primers within the assay. To quantify the absolute abundance of each unique TCRbeta CDR3 rearrangement, sequence reads were collapsed and filtered. For each sample, productive Simpson clonality was calculated as the square root of Simpson's diversity index over productive rearrangements. Not all clones reach the TCRdb copy of this immuneACCESS table, which keeps in-frame sequences only. Checked studies attribute under half of the gap to unresolved V genes and leave the rest unexplained. V and J calls and clone size are as listed in that table; D and trimming were resolved from the DNA. The sample includes 240,000 or so clones, with 70% to 90% observed a single time. The ten largest clones represent 0.99% of the sample.

A second Seattle source provided samples from volunteer blood donors who had recovered from COVID-19. Collaborating institutions collected whole blood in K2EDTA tubes following their own protocols. For TCRbeta analysis, collaborators shipped samples in one of three forms: frozen whole blood, isolated PBMCs, or DNA extracted from either of those sample types. The CDR3 starts with the cysteine, ends with the phenylalanine, and has 14 residues. The CDR3 DNA has 42 bases and is translated from base 1. V drops 1 base and J drops 5 bases, leaving 9 bases in between. CDR1 and CDR2 were assigned from the germline V gene as SGHDN and FVKESK. Broader findings and caveats from the paper: The quantity of clinical and demographic metadata differed by source and by participant and was supplied without curation.

Specimen: peripheral blood. Rearrangement joined TRBV14 to TRBJ2-1, with TRBD1 as a weak D call on 5 bases. This sequence was found in a middle-aged woman who had recovered from COVID-19. The CDR3 amino acid sequence is: CASSQGGRNNEQFF. The DNA reads TGTGCCAGCAGCCAAGGGGGCAGAAACAATGAGCAGTTCTTC.